A single sample gave rise to the 13 T cell receptor beta chains below, sequenced in a study of shared clonotypes between healthy human individuals. Here immunoSEQ multiplex PCR was the method, and the copy in TCRdb shows in-frame clones only, minus some. The top ten clones hold over 1% of a sample with some 1.5 million clones, over 95% of them seen once. Sequenced material: naive CD4+ T cells sorted from blood. Subset: CD45RA+ positively selected. These receptors originate from a man under 40 in good health.

This clone was observed a single time. This chain connects TRBV30 to TRBJ2-7, with TRBD2 matching 7 bases. J was trimmed by 4 bases and V by 6 bases; bases with no gene match: 9. The CDR3 is made up of 13 amino acids. CDR1 is GTSNPN, CDR2 SVGIG, per germline (reference sequence). CDR3 sequence: CACNRDYGYEQYF. The CDR3 DNA is TGTGCCTGCAACCGGGACTACGGATACGAGCAGTACTTC.

V is TRBV27 and J is TRBJ2-3; 7 nucleotides align to TRBD2. V lost 8 bases and J lost 1; bases outside the gene matches: 6. The CDR3 spans 14 residues. Germline loops: CDR1 MNHEY, CDR2 SMNVEV (reference sequence). The CDR3 loop is CASYQREGTDTQYF. CDR3 DNA: TGTGCCAGCTACCAACGGGAGGGCACAGATACGCAGTATTTT.

CDR3 nucleotides: TGTGCCAGCAGCTTAGTCGGCGATCAGCCCCAGCATTTT. Its translation: CASSLVGDQPQHF. This chain links TRBV7-8 with TRBJ1-5; unclear D gene. This CDR3 is 13 amino acids long. The V end was cut by 1 base, the J end by 5 bases, with 6 bases between. Germline V gene data show CDR1 as SGHVS and CDR2 as FQNEAQ.

Here the CDR3 DNA reads TGCGCCAGCAGCCCGACTAGCGGGAGTCACGAGCAGTACTTC. It is translated as CASSPTSGSHEQYF. The chain uses TRBV5-1 and TRBJ2-7; 12 nucleotides line up with TRBD2. CDR1 SGHRS and CDR2 YFSETQ come from the germline V gene. Losses at the gene ends were 4 bases for V and 5 bases for J; bases not matched to a gene: 4. This CDR3 has 14 residues.

This rearrangement joins TRBV2 to TRBJ1-2; D gene ambiguous. The CDR3 is made up of 13 amino acids. Looked up from germline, CDR1 is SNHLY and CDR2 is FYNNEI. V lost 6 bases and J 2 bases, leaving 10 bases between the germline ends. The CDR3 nucleotides are TGTGCCAGCAGCGCCCGTGGGAACTATGGCTACACCTTC. Its protein product is CASSARGNYGYTF.

This CDR3 is CASSVGGPIGVLYGYTF. DNA for the CDR3: TGTGCCAGCAGTGTTGGGGGCCCTATAGGGGTCCTCTATGGCTACACCTTC. The chain uses TRBV2 and TRBJ1-2, with D tentatively TRBD1 (6 bases). CDR1 SNHLY and CDR2 FYNNEI come from the germline V gene. The V end was cut by 4 bases, the J end by 4 bases, with 22 bases between. The CDR3 is 17 residues long. The full variable domain, rest sourced from reference TRBV2 and TRBJ1-2, is EPEVTQTPSHQVTQMGQEVILRCVPISNHLYFYWYRQILGQKVEFLVSFYNNEISEKSEIFDDQFSVERPDGSNFTLKIRSTKLEDSAMYFCASSVGGPIGVLYGYTFGSGTRLTVV.

A word on this clone: The identical CDR3 is also encoded by other nucleotide sequences in the sample. The rearrangement joins TRBV5-1 to TRBJ2-3; 7 bases are shared with TRBD2. CDR1 is SGHRS, CDR2 YFSETQ, per germline. This CDR3 has 15 amino acids. Trimming took 3 bases from V and 0 from J; bases not matched to a gene: 4. The DNA for the CDR3 is TGCGCCAGCAGCTCGAGCGGGGCTAGCACAGATACGCAGTATTTT. Translated, it gives CASSSSGASTDTQYF.

This clone was seen once. The V and J genes are TRBV19 and TRBJ1-5; a possible D gene is TRBD1 (5 bases). CDR1 and CDR2 (germline): LNHDA, SQIVND (reference sequence). CDR3 length: 15 amino acids. The V gene lost 2 bases and the J gene lost 1 base, with 9 bases spanning the gap. This CDR3 reads CASSIRQISNQPQHF. CDR3 in DNA: TGTGCCAGTAGTATAAGACAGATCAGCAATCAGCCCCAGCATTTT.

This clone was picked up one time. The chain carries TRBV6-5 and TRBJ1-5; TRBD1 aligns across 8 bases. The CDR3 consists of 15 residues. The trim removed 6 bases at V and 9 bases at J, leaving 13 bases unmatched. CDR1 and CDR2 (germline): MNHEY, SVGAGI. This CDR3 is CASRLLPQGAGPQHF. As DNA, the CDR3 is TGTGCCAGCAGGTTACTCCCTCAGGGGGCCGGGCCCCAGCATTTT.

This clone was detected only once. Other nucleotide sequences from this sample produce the same CDR3. V usage is TRBV7-3 and J usage is TRBJ2-3; TRBD2 matches 7 bases. Germline values: CDR1 SGHTA, CDR2 FQGTGA. With 3 bases clipped from V and 9 bases from J, the junction kept 0 bases outside the gene matches. The CDR3 totals 11 residues. The CDR3 is CASSLGGTQYF. CDR3 nucleotides: TGTGCCAGCAGCTTGGGGGGGACGCAGTATTTT.

This clone was recorded only once. The chain recombines TRBV5-6 with TRBJ1-1; D remains ambiguous. This CDR3 contains 14 residues. Germline V gives CDR1 SGHDT, CDR2 YYEEEE. V was shortened by 1 base and J by 5 bases, with 12 bases between the two germline ends. CDR3 DNA sequence: TGTGCCAGCAGCTTGCGGGGAGGAGGGACTGAAGCTTTCTTT. Translation gives CASSLRGGGTEAFF.

The V and J genes are TRBV18 and TRBJ1-1; possibly TRBD1 for D (6 bases). This CDR3 is 15 amino acids long. Germline CDR1 and CDR2: KGHSH and LQKENI. V lost 1 base, J lost 5 bases, and 14 bases lay in between. The DNA for the CDR3 is TGTGCCAGCTCACCACTTCCGGACAGTGGGACTGAAGCTTTCTTT. As protein: CASSPLPDSGTEAFF.

This rearrangement joins TRBV5-1 to TRBJ2-7; the match to TRBD2 covers 8 bases. V was clipped by 0 bases and J by 2 bases; unmatched bases: 7. CDR1 is SGHRS, CDR2 YFSETQ, per germline. CDR3 length: 16 amino acids. CDR3 amino acids: CASSLARLAGPYEQYF. The CDR3 DNA reads TGCGCCAGCAGCTTGGCAAGGCTAGCGGGTCCCTACGAGCAGTACTTC.